This entry lists 14 T cell receptor beta chains sequenced from one sample in a study of CD8+ T cells in alopecia areata. In each case, RNA was isolated and then reverse transcribed into cDNA as the sequencing template. Repertoires were generated with immunoSEQ multiplex PCR, while TCRdb's copy carries only in-frame clones and drops some. The table includes a few hundred thousand clones, 67% detected once. This specimen consisted of CD4+ T cells sorted from blood, obtained at week 0. These receptors were taken from a human donor with alopecia areata.

This chain links TRBV25-1 with TRBJ2-7, with 7 positions matching TRBD1. The CDR3 has 13 amino acids. Germline CDR1 MGHDK, CDR2 SYGVNS. Losses at the gene ends were 5 bases for V and 6 bases for J; bases not matched to a gene: 7. The CDR3 region has the DNA TGTGCCAGCAGTATGGAGACAGGGTTCGAGCAGTACTTC. Translating it yields CASSMETGFEQYF.

This clone has a handful of counts. The chain recombines TRBV7-2 with TRBJ2-4; D gene uncertain. CDR3 size: 14 residues. CDR1 is SGHTA and CDR2 is FQGNSA in the germline V gene. The V end lost 1 base, the J end lost 6 bases, and 10 bases lay between the germline ends. CDR3 loop: CASSLDRHLNIQYF. CDR3 DNA: TGTGCCAGCAGCTTAGACCGACACCTAAACATTCAGTACTTC.

Details on this clone: Other DNA sequences in this sample translate to the same CDR3. The chain joins TRBV7-9 to TRBJ2-5; the D is unclear. Germline lookup yields CDR1 SEHNR and CDR2 FQNEAQ (reference sequence). The CDR3 consists of 12 residues. Trimming shortened V by 5 bases and J by 0 bases, and 4 bases separated the two germline ends. The CDR3 reads CASSLNQETQYF. The CDR3 nucleotides read TGTGCCAGCAGCCTTAACCAAGAGACCCAGTACTTC.

J is TRBJ2-1 and V is TRBV5-1; 9 bases fit TRBD1. Trimming at V came to 2 bases and at J to 0 bases, leaving 12 bases not matched to a gene. There are 19 residues in the CDR3. The germline V gene encodes CDR1 SGHRS and CDR2 YFSETQ. CDR3 region: CASSFPVTGTGSSYNEQFF. The CDR3 DNA sequence: TGCGCCAGCAGCTTTCCTGTAACCGGGACAGGGAGCTCCTACAATGAGCAGTTCTTC.

The J gene is TRBJ2-2, the V gene TRBV2, with a tentative D call TRBD2 (6 bases). The V end was cut by 4 bases, the J end by 8 bases, with 14 bases between. In germline, CDR1 is SNHLY, CDR2 FYNNEI. The CDR3 runs 14 residues. CDR3 in amino acids: CASSVGGDSGELFF. The CDR3 nucleotides read TGTGCCAGCAGTGTTGGAGGGGATTCTGGGGAGCTGTTTTTT. The full variable domain, with the rest looked up from reference TRBV2 and TRBJ2-2, is EPEVTQTPSHQVTQMGQEVILRCVPISNHLYFYWYRQILGQKVEFLVSFYNNEISEKSEIFDDQFSVERPDGSNFTLKIRSTKLEDSAMYFCASSVGGDSGELFFGEGSRLTVL.

The chain combines TRBV10-3 with TRBJ2-7, with 10 bases that match TRBD1. Germline CDR1 reads ENHRY; CDR2 reads SYGVKD. CDR3 size: 14 residues. The V segment lost 0 bases and the J segment 6 bases; nucleotides outside the gene matches: 2. The CDR3 nucleotides read TGTGCCATCAGTGAGTCGAGGGACAGGGGCGAGCAGTACTTC. Translating gives CAISESRDRGEQYF.

The V call is TRBV30, the J call TRBJ2-1, with D maybe TRBD1 (5 bases). The CDR3 sequence is 13 residues long. Germline V gene lookup returns CDR1 GTSNPN and CDR2 SVGIG (reference sequence). V lost 2 bases and J lost 5, with 10 bases in between. The CDR3 DNA follows: TGTGCCTGGAGTCAGGGTATAAACAATGAGCAGTTCTTC. Its translation: CAWSQGINNEQFF.

The V call is TRBV13, the J call TRBJ2-7; a possible D gene is TRBD2 (6 bases). Germline lookup yields CDR1 PRHDT and CDR2 FYEKMQ (reference sequence). The V and J ends lost 0 bases and 6 bases respectively, with 15 bases between them. The CDR3 runs to 15 residues. This CDR3 is CASSLGLNGGREQYF. CDR3 bases: TGTGCCAGCAGCTTAGGCCTAAATGGAGGGCGCGAGCAGTACTTC. Drawing the rest from reference TRBV13 and TRBJ2-7, the complete variable domain is AAGVIQSPRHLIKEKRETATLKCYPIPRHDTVYWYQQGPGQDPQFLISFYEKMQSDKGSIPDRFSAQQFSDYHSELNMSSLELGDSALYFCASSLGLNGGREQYFGPGTRLTVT.

Turning to this clone: This same CDR3 is encoded by further DNA sequences in the sample. The V and J genes are TRBV29-1 and TRBJ2-5; TRBD1 is a possible D gene (5 bases). Germline V lookup: CDR1 SQVTM, CDR2 ANQGSEA. The CDR3 sequence is 12 residues long. Trimming shortened V by 4 bases and J by 4 bases, and 10 bases separated the two germline ends. The CDR3 DNA reads TGCAGCGTTGTAAGGGGTGCAGAGACCCAGTACTTC. Translated: CSVVRGAETQYF. Full variable domain (remainder filled in from reference TRBV29-1 and TRBJ2-5): SAVISQKPSRDICQRGTSLTIQCQVDSQVTMMFWYRQQPGQSLTLIATANQGSEATYESGFVIDKFPISRPNLTFSTLTVSNMSPEDSSIYLCSVVRGAETQYFGPGTRLLVL.

The genes are TRBV27 and TRBJ1-5; the D is unclear. CDR1 and CDR2 from the germline V gene are MNHEY and SMNVEV (reference sequence). CDR3 length: 13 amino acids. V was shortened by 5 bases and J by 4 bases, with 9 bases between the two germline ends. The CDR3 here is CASSPRENQPQHF. CDR3 DNA sequence: TGTGCCAGCAGTCCTCGGGAGAATCAGCCCCAGCATTTT.

This chain connects TRBV10-3 to TRBJ1-5; possibly TRBD1 for D (6 bases). CDR3 size: 13 residues. V was shortened by 11 bases and J by 5 bases, with 16 bases between the two germline ends. The germline V gene encodes CDR1 ENHRY and CDR2 SYGVKD. The CDR3 DNA reads as TGTGCCGTCGCACAGGGAAGGGATCAGCCCCAGCATTTT. Its protein is CAVAQGRDQPQHF.

This clone was detected a few times. Here the CDR3 reads CASSLLPTLIRVTDTQYF. For the CDR3, the DNA is TGTGCCAGCAGCCTGCTGCCCACGCTTATCAGGGTCACAGATACGCAGTATTTT. This chain links TRBV7-2 with TRBJ2-3; TRBD1 might be the D (5 bases). Trimming took 5 bases from V and 2 from J, leaving 23 bases between them. Germline CDR1 SGHTA, CDR2 FQGNSA. CDR3 length: 18 residues.

The J gene is TRBJ1-2, the V gene TRBV25-1; TRBD1 is a possible D gene (6 bases). CDR3 length equals 15 residues. Germline values: CDR1 MGHDK, CDR2 SYGVNS. Trimming shortened V by 5 bases and J by 4 bases, and 17 bases separated the two germline ends. DNA of the CDR3: TGTGCCAGCAGTCTCGCCGGGGGCGGGAGCTATGGCTACACCTTC. Translation: CASSLAGGGSYGYTF.

This chain connects TRBV27 to TRBJ1-1; 8 bases agree with TRBD1. This CDR3 is 13 amino acids long. From germline, CDR1 is MNHEY and CDR2 SMNVEV (reference sequence). The V gene end was trimmed by 4 bases and the J gene end by 4 bases; junction bases not matched to a gene: 2. The CDR3 region has the DNA TGTGCCAGCAGTTCAGGGGGCCGCACTGAAGCTTTCTTT. It encodes CASSSGGRTEAFF.